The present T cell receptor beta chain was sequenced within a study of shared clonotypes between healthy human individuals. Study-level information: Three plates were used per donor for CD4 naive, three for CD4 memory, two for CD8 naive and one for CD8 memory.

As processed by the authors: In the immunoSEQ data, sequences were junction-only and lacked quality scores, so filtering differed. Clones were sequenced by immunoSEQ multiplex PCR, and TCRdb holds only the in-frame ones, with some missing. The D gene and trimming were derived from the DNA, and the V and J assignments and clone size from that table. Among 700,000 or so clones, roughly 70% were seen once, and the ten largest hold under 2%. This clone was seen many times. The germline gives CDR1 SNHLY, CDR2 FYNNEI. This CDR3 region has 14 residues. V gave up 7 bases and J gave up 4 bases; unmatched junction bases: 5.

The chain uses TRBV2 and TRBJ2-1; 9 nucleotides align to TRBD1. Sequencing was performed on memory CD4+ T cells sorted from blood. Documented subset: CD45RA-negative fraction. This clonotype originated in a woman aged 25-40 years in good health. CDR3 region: CASTPGQGYNEQFF. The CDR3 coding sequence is TGTGCCAGCACCCCGGGACAGGGTTACAATGAGCAGTTCTTC.